Below are 14 T cell receptor beta chains sequenced from a single sample in a study of human T cells and chemical hapten exposure. MiXCR, run by TCRdb on the RACE reads, gives a single entry per CDR3 protein. The data contain a few hundred thousand distinct CDR3 sequences, around 6% of them singletons. Time point given: patch test 2, 6 weeks after DPC sensitization. The treatment: therapeutic diphenylcyclopropenone sensitization with weekly scalp DPC. This specimen was whole blood, taken in connection with sensitization to the hapten diphenylcyclopropenone (DPC). The receptors derive from a woman younger than 30 with alopecia areata. Some clones in this sample may be carry-over from other donors' samples.

The CDR3 DNA reads TGTGCCAGCTCACCCTTTGGACAGGGGACGGTTAAAGAAAAACTGTTTTTT. The encoded protein is CASSPFGQGTVKEKLFF. The rearrangement links TRBV18 to TRBJ1-4; TRBD1 matches at 9 bases. CDR3 length: 17 amino acids. The ends lost 3 bases at V and 8 bases at J; junction bases unmatched: 13. Germline V gene data show CDR1 as KGHSH and CDR2 as LQKENI.

The sample holds a few counts of this clonotype. V usage is TRBV4-3 and J usage is TRBJ2-3; D might be TRBD2 (5 bases). Looked up from germline, CDR1 is LGHNA and CDR2 is YSLEER. V was shortened by 0 bases and J by 0 bases, with 10 bases between the two germline ends. This CDR3 region has 16 residues. CDR3 loop: CASSQDLAGSTDTQYF. CDR3 in DNA: TGCGCCAGCAGCCAAGATCTGGCGGGTAGCACAGATACGCAGTATTTT.

This clonotype occurred many times. V usage is TRBV5-5 and J usage is TRBJ1-5, with 12 bases lining up with TRBD1. The CDR3 is made up of 16 amino acids. With V trimmed by 2 bases and J by 7 bases, 7 bases remained unmatched. CDR1 and CDR2 from the germline V gene are SGHKS and YYEKEE (reference sequence). The CDR3 sequence: CASSFTGTGGSQPQHF. As DNA, the CDR3 is TGTGCCAGCAGCTTTACTGGGACAGGGGGCAGCCAGCCCCAGCATTTT. The whole variable domain, filled in from reference TRBV5-5 and TRBJ1-5, reads DAGVTQSPTHLIKTRGQQVTLRCSPISGHKSVSWYQQVLGQGPQFIFQYYEKEERGRGNFPDRFSARQFPNYSSELNVNALLLGDSALYLCASSFTGTGGSQPQHFGDGTRLSIL.

This clonotype came up many times. The genes are TRBV14 and TRBJ1-1; weak D call: TRBD1 (6 bases). Between the trimmed V and J ends, which lost 5 bases and 5 bases, there was a span of 21 bases. The CDR3 extends over 16 amino acids. Germline V gene sequence: CDR1 SGHDN, CDR2 FVKESK. CDR3 in amino acids: CASSYLSSGAATEAFF. The CDR3 DNA is TGTGCCAGCAGCTACCTGTCGTCAGGGGCTGCGACTGAAGCTTTCTTT.

The chain recombines TRBV9 with TRBJ1-1; no firm D call. The germline V gene encodes CDR1 SGDLS and CDR2 YYNGEE. This CDR3 is built from 14 residues. V shed 4 bases and J shed 1 base, with 11 bases lying between them. DNA for the CDR3: TGTGCCAGCAGCCCCCGGTGGGAGAACACTGAAGCTTTCTTT. This encodes CASSPRWENTEAFF.

The gene calls are TRBV12-3 or TRBV12-4 and TRBJ2-7; D might be TRBD1 (6 bases). The CDR3 loop spans 15 amino acids. Trimming shortened V by 6 bases and J by 3 bases, and 18 bases separated the two germline ends. In DNA, the CDR3 is TGTGCCAGCAGCCGAGGGGGACGGGCAATCTACGAGCAGTACTTC. Translation: CASSRGGRAIYEQYF.

Ten or more counts support this clonotype. For the CDR3, the DNA is TGTGCCAGCAGTTTCTCCGGGACAGGGAACGAGCAGTACTTC. Translating gives CASSFSGTGNEQYF. The V and J genes are TRBV12-3 or TRBV12-4 and TRBJ2-7; 9 nucleotides match TRBD1. V was pared by 3 bases and J by 5 bases, with 5 bases of the junction left unmatched. This CDR3 is 14 amino acids long.

This clonotype has a handful of counts. The V and J genes are TRBV4-3 and TRBJ1-2; the D gene is possibly TRBD1 (5 bases). The CDR3 has 15 amino acids. Trimming removed 1 base from V and 4 bases from J, with 13 bases in between. The V gene's germline CDR1 is LGHNA and CDR2 YSLEER. The CDR3: CASSQGYGTGYGYTF. The DNA of the CDR3 is TGCGCCAGCAGCCAAGGGTACGGGACGGGCTATGGCTACACCTTC.

This clonotype occurred many times. The chain employs TRBV7-2 and TRBJ1-5, with D unresolved. Deletions cut 3 bases from V and 2 bases from J, with 8 bases between. Per germline, CDR1 SGHTA and CDR2 FQGNSA. CDR3 length: 14 residues. The CDR3 coding sequence is TGTGCCAGCAGCTTTACGGTAGGCAATCAGCCCCAGCATTTT. Encoded protein: CASSFTVGNQPQHF.

The gene calls are TRBV3-1 and TRBJ2-2; D remains unclear. Deletions cut 4 bases from V and 1 base from J, with 13 bases between. The CDR3 runs 16 residues. The germline gives CDR1 LGHDT, CDR2 YNNKEL (reference sequence). The CDR3 region has the DNA TGTGCCAGCAGCCTTGGACGGGTCCAGAACACCGGGGAGCTGTTTTTT. This encodes CASSLGRVQNTGELFF.

With respect to this clonotype: A single base separates this from a much larger clone, so it may be a read error. The genes are TRBV7-9 and TRBJ1-6; D is unresolved. The CDR3 has 14 amino acids. Germline V lookup: CDR1 SEHNR, CDR2 FQNEAQ (reference sequence). The V and J ends lost 2 bases and 5 bases respectively, with 7 bases between them. The CDR3, as DNA: TGTGCCAGCAGCTTATTCAGAAATAATTCACCCCTCCACTTT. Its protein product is CASSLFRNNSPLHF.

This clonotype was detected many times. This chain links TRBV6-1 with TRBJ2-3; 9 bases are a match to TRBD1. Losses at the gene ends were 6 bases for V and 0 bases for J; bases not matched to a gene: 7. There are 16 residues in the CDR3. Germline V gene sequence: CDR1 MNHNS, CDR2 SASEGT. CDR3 sequence reads: CASRIQGARSTDTQYF. The CDR3 DNA sequence: TGTGCCAGCAGAATACAGGGGGCACGGAGCACAGATACGCAGTATTTT.

In this sample, this clonotype turned up many times. The V and J genes are TRBV6-1 and TRBJ2-5; D assignment may be TRBD1 or TRBD2 (5 bases each). The ends were cut back, 3 bases at V and 5 bases at J, with 10 bases in the middle. The CDR3 contains 13 residues. Germline V CDR1 and CDR2: MNHNS, SASEGT. The CDR3 reads CASSEVRDETQYF. The CDR3 nucleotides are TGTGCCAGCAGTGAGGTCAGGGACGAGACCCAGTACTTC.

This clonotype was counted between two and nine times. The rearrangement joins TRBV7-6 to TRBJ1-6, with TRBD1 matching 9 bases. This CDR3 is 14 amino acids long. V lost 5 bases, J lost 10 bases, and 6 bases stayed unmatched. Germline loops: CDR1 SGHVS, CDR2 FNYEAQ. The CDR3 region is CASSPGQGRSPLHF. The CDR3 DNA reads as TGTGCCAGCAGCCCGGGACAGGGACGGTCACCCCTCCACTTT.